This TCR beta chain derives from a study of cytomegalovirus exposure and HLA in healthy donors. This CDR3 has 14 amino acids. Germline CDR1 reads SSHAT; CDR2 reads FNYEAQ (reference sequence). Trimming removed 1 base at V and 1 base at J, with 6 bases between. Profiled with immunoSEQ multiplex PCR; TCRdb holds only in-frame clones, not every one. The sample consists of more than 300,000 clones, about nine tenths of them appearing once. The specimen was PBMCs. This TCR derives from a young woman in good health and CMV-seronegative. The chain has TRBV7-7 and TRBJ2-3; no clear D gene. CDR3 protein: CASSLGLGTDTQYF. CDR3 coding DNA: TGTGCCAGCAGCTTAGGGCTGGGCACAGATACGCAGTATTTT.